The 8 T cell receptor beta chains in this list originate from one sample, sequenced in a study of shared clonotypes between healthy human individuals. TCRdb's table, derived via immunoSEQ multiplex PCR, lists solely in-frame clones and lacks some. This table holds about 2.5 million clones, 85% to 95% found once. Sequenced input: naive CD4+ T cells from PBMCs. Stated subset: CD45RA+ positively selected. The receptors shown here come from a man aged 18 to 30 in good health. Some clones in this sample may be carry-over from other donors' samples.

The rearrangement uses TRBV5-1 and TRBJ1-2; possible D gene TRBD1, 5 bases. Germline lookup yields CDR1 SGHRS and CDR2 YFSETQ. This CDR3 has 16 amino acids. V was clipped by 3 bases and J by 4 bases, with 19 bases between them. The CDR3 loop reads CASSSQGSGGSYGYTF. In nucleotides, the CDR3 is TGCGCCAGCAGCTCCCAGGGATCGGGGGGGTCCTATGGCTACACCTTC.

This rearrangement joins TRBV9 to TRBJ2-6; unclear D gene. Germline V gene data show CDR1 as SGDLS and CDR2 as YYNGEE. This CDR3 is 15 amino acids long. The ends were cut back, 3 bases at V and 1 base at J, with 8 bases in the middle. The CDR3 is CASSGRPSGANVLTF. In DNA, the CDR3 is TGTGCCAGCAGCGGACGTCCTTCTGGGGCCAACGTCCTGACTTTC.

The chain is built from TRBV7-8 and TRBJ1-5; D gene unclear. The CDR3 sequence is 13 residues long. The V and J ends lost 1 base and 4 bases respectively, with 5 bases between them. Germline V gene data show CDR1 as SGHVS and CDR2 as FQNEAQ. The CDR3 reads CASSLVPNQPQHF. The CDR3, as DNA: TGTGCCAGCAGCTTAGTACCGAATCAGCCCCAGCATTTT.

The chain couples TRBV5-4 to TRBJ2-7, with D hard to call. V was cut by 1 base and J by 5 bases, with 7 bases left in between. This CDR3 has 12 amino acids. CDR1 is SGHNT and CDR2 is YYREEE in the germline V gene (reference sequence). Here the CDR3 reads CASSLPLHEQYF. CDR3 DNA sequence: TGTGCCAGCAGCTTGCCCCTACACGAGCAGTACTTC.

This clone was counted only a few times. The V gene is TRBV27, the J gene TRBJ1-1; 7 bases map to TRBD1. The CDR3 contains 15 residues. Losses at the gene ends were 2 bases for V and 6 bases for J; bases not matched to a gene: 9. Per the germline V gene, CDR1 is MNHEY and CDR2 is SMNVEV (reference sequence). CDR3 region: CASSLRQGGYAEAFF. The CDR3 DNA is TGTGCCAGCAGTTTACGTCAGGGGGGATACGCTGAAGCTTTCTTT.

This chain uses TRBV2 with TRBJ1-4, with 8 positions matching TRBD1. After removal of 8 bases from V and 8 bases from J, the junction contained 7 bases not matched to a gene. Germline assignment: CDR1 SNHLY and CDR2 FYNNEI. CDR3 size: 13 residues. The chain's CDR3 is CASLTGGQEKLFF. CDR3 coding DNA: TGTGCCAGCCTAACAGGGGGACAGGAAAAACTGTTTTTT.

This rearrangement joins TRBV5-1 to TRBJ2-1; no clear D. Germline V CDR1 and CDR2: SGHRS, YFSETQ. The ends were cut back, 0 bases at V and 9 bases at J, with 10 bases in the middle. This CDR3 is built from 13 residues. As DNA, the CDR3 is TGCGCCAGCAGCTTGGACATCCCGACTGAGCAGTTCTTC. Its translation is CASSLDIPTEQFF.

This clone has just one count. The V call is TRBV5-1, the J call TRBJ2-7, with D tentatively TRBD1 or TRBD2 (5 bases each). From germline, CDR1 is SGHRS and CDR2 YFSETQ. Trimming pared 4 bases from V and 3 bases from J, leaving 17 bases between. The CDR3 runs 15 residues. CDR3: CASSPSGTSLYEQYF. CDR3 coding DNA: TGCGCCAGCAGCCCGTCCGGGACGAGCCTCTACGAGCAGTACTTC.